The 16 T cell receptor beta chains below all came from one sample that was sequenced in a study of blood T cell repertoires in COVID-19. Profiling relied on immunoSEQ multiplex PCR, and the TCRdb table lists in-frame clones only, not all of them. The sample lists around 90,000 clones; around 90% were seen once. Sequencing was performed on peripheral blood. These TCRs come from a male donor with acute or convalescent COVID-19.

The chain employs TRBV28 and TRBJ1-6, with TRBD1 identical over 8 bases. The CDR3 loop spans 15 amino acids. J was trimmed by 5 bases and V by 7 bases; bases with no gene match: 7. Germline V gene data show CDR1 as MDHEN and CDR2 as SYDVKM. The CDR3 protein is CASTPGGRHNSPLHF. The CDR3 DNA follows: TGTGCCAGCACCCCAGGGGGCCGGCATAATTCACCCCTCCACTTT.

The chain links TRBV11-2 to TRBJ2-7, with 9 positions matching TRBD2. V shed 2 bases, J shed 7 bases, and the junction held 12 bases outside the gene matches. CDR3 length equals 16 residues. The germline V gene has CDR1 SGHAT and CDR2 FQNNGV. The CDR3 region is CASSLSPSGLAFEQYF. The CDR3 coding sequence is TGTGCCAGCAGCTTATCCCCCTCGGGACTAGCTTTTGAGCAGTACTTC.

This chain links TRBV5-4 with TRBJ2-5, with D possibly matching TRBD2 (5 bases). CDR3 size: 15 residues. Trimming pared 4 bases from V and 1 base from J, leaving 14 bases between. The germline gives CDR1 SGHNT, CDR2 YYREEE (reference sequence). CDR3 amino acids: CASSPGSPGQETQYF. In nucleotides, the CDR3 is TGTGCCAGCAGCCCGGGGTCCCCGGGCCAAGAGACCCAGTACTTC.

Ten or more counts support this clone. This rearrangement joins TRBV2 to TRBJ2-7; D unclear. V gave up 5 bases and J gave up 6 bases, with 11 bases separating them. Germline V gene sequence: CDR1 SNHLY, CDR2 FYNNEI. The CDR3 extends over 12 amino acids. The CDR3 protein is CASSRESVEQYF. The CDR3, as DNA: TGTGCCAGCAGTAGAGAGTCCGTCGAGCAGTACTTC.

The chain couples TRBV3-1 (or the pseudogene TRBV3-2) to TRBJ2-1, with TRBD2 identical over 8 bases. J gave up 7 bases and V 5 bases, and 10 bases lay outside the gene matches. The CDR3 is 15 residues long. Germline V CDR1 and CDR2: LGHDT, YNNKEL (reference sequence). The CDR3 reads CASSSRLAPRNEQFF. In DNA form, the CDR3 reads TGTGCCAGCAGCTCCCGACTAGCGCCACGGAATGAGCAGTTCTTC.

The chain recombines TRBV7-9 with TRBJ2-7, with TRBD2 matching over 8 bases. The CDR3 covers 15 residues. V was clipped by 5 bases and J by 7 bases; unmatched bases: 13. Per germline, CDR1 SEHNR and CDR2 FQNEAQ (reference sequence). In DNA, the CDR3 is TGTGCCAGCAGCCATGGTAGCGGGGTATATCCAGAGCAGTACTTC. Translation: CASSHGSGVYPEQYF.

The gene calls are TRBV7-2 and TRBJ1-4; D is possibly TRBD1 (5 bases). Germline CDR1 is SGHTA and CDR2 is FQGNSA. The V end was cut by 1 base, the J end by 4 bases, with 10 bases between. The CDR3 loop spans 15 amino acids. CDR3 DNA sequence: TGTGCCAGCAGCTTAGTCGGCAGGGTTAATGAAAAACTGTTTTTT. As protein: CASSLVGRVNEKLFF.

This chain uses TRBV7-9 with TRBJ1-6; 7 bases match TRBD1. Germline loops: CDR1 SEHNR, CDR2 FQNEAQ (reference sequence). The trim removed 5 bases at V and 11 bases at J, leaving 9 bases unmatched. The CDR3 consists of 14 residues. The CDR3 bases are TGTGCCAGCAGCCTCGGACAGGCCGGGGCACCCCTCCACTTT. This gives the protein CASSLGQAGAPLHF.

This chain links TRBV9 with TRBJ2-3, with 7 bases identical to TRBD2. CDR1 and CDR2 (germline): SGDLS, YYNGEE. This CDR3 contains 16 residues. The J segment lost 5 bases and the V segment lost 2 bases, leaving 11 bases of the junction unmatched. The DNA for the CDR3 is TGTGCCAGCAGCGTCGTAGCGGGTCATAATGGAGATACGCAGTATTTT. Residues: CASSVVAGHNGDTQYF. The full variable domain, its missing parts supplied by reference TRBV9 and TRBJ2-3, is DSGVTQTPKHLITATGQRVTLRCSPRSGDLSVYWYQQSLDQGLQFLIQYYNGEERAKGNILERFSAQQFPDLHSELNLSSLELGDSALYFCASSVVAGHNGDTQYFGPGTRLTVL.

The chain links TRBV19 to TRBJ1-2; D is unclear. The CDR3 sequence is 13 residues long. V gave up 6 bases and J gave up 0 bases, with 8 bases separating them. CDR1 is LNHDA and CDR2 is SQIVND in the germline V gene (reference sequence). CDR3 loop: CASRILANYGYTF. CDR3 bases: TGTGCCAGTAGGATATTAGCTAACTATGGCTACACCTTC. The full variable domain, rest sourced from reference TRBV19 and TRBJ1-2, is DGGITQSPKYLFRKEGQNVTLSCEQNLNHDAMYWYRQDPGQGLRLIYYSQIVNDFQKGDIAEGYSVSREKKESFPLTVTSAQKNPTAFYLCASRILANYGYTFGSGTRLTVV.

This chain links TRBV9 with TRBJ2-7; D perhaps matches TRBD1 (6 bases). CDR3 length: 14 amino acids. In germline, CDR1 is SGDLS, CDR2 YYNGEE. V was pared by 0 bases and J by 7 bases, with 14 bases between. CDR3 region: CASSVDNRAFEQYF. CDR3 nucleotide sequence: TGTGCCAGCAGCGTAGATAACAGGGCCTTTGAGCAGTACTTC.

This sequence joins TRBV6-6 and TRBJ1-2; D remains ambiguous. Trimming cost V 5 bases and J 6 bases, with 10 bases left between them. Germline CDR1 reads MNHNY; CDR2 reads SVGAGI (reference sequence). This CDR3 contains 12 residues. CDR3 sequence reads: CASSLAGDGYTF. The CDR3 region has the DNA TGTGCCAGCAGTCTCGCGGGTGATGGCTACACCTTC.

The chain is built from TRBV6-6 and TRBJ2-3; 9 positions agree with TRBD2. This CDR3 is built from 16 residues. CDR1 MNHNY and CDR2 SVGAGI come from the germline V gene (reference sequence). V dropped 0 bases and J dropped 4; count of bases not matched to a gene: 5. CDR3 sequence (DNA): TGTGCCAGCAGTTACTCTAGCGGGGGCGGGGCAGATACGCAGTATTTT. Residues: CASSYSSGGGADTQYF.

The CDR3 nucleotides read TGTGCCAGTAGTATCTGGCAGGGTAGAGGTAATCAGCCCCAGCATTTT. This codes for CASSIWQGRGNQPQHF. The chain employs TRBV19 and TRBJ1-5; D is perhaps TRBD1 (5 bases). The CDR3 loop spans 16 amino acids. CDR1 LNHDA and CDR2 SQIVND come from the germline V gene (reference sequence). The germline V and J ends were trimmed by 3 bases and 4 bases, with 16 bases remaining between them.

The chain couples TRBV10-3 to TRBJ2-2, with 7 bases fitting TRBD1. Germline CDR1 ENHRY, CDR2 SYGVKD. The CDR3 is 15 amino acids. Trimming removed 6 bases from V and 2 bases from J; junction bases left unmatched: 6. CDR3 in DNA: TGTGCCATCAGCCGGACAGGACCCAACACCGGGGAGCTGTTTTTT. It codes for CAISRTGPNTGELFF.

The rearrangement links TRBV3-1 (or the pseudogene TRBV3-2) to TRBJ1-3; no clear D. Germline V lookup: CDR1 LGHDT, CDR2 YNNKEL (reference sequence). V shed 1 base and J shed 1 base, with 5 bases lying between them. This CDR3 contains 14 residues. CDR3: CASSQAGSGNTIYF. The CDR3 bases are TGTGCCAGCAGCCAAGCGGGGTCTGGAAACACCATATATTTT.